This passage covers 25 T cell receptor beta chains from one sample sequenced in a study of T cells in Graves' hyperthyroidism and ophthalmopathy. TCR beta CDR3 regions were amplified from RNA transcripts. Primed by the HTBI set, a first-round RT-PCR was run on the TCR CDR3. TCRdb re-derived calls from the multiplex PCR reads in MiXCR, one entry per CDR3 protein. The sample shows 110,000 to 150,000 distinct CDR3 sequences, approximately 20% of them seen only once. The material sequenced was blood. These receptors were taken from a woman between 45 and 60 years old with Graves' hyperthyroidism that later progressed to Graves' ophthalmopathy.

The sample holds many counts of this clonotype. The CDR3 coding sequence is TGCGCCAGTATCGACAGGGCAAGTTCACCCCTCCACTTT. Its protein is CASIDRASSPLHF. The chain couples TRBV10-2 to TRBJ1-6; 7 nucleotides align to TRBD1. V shed 9 bases and J 9 bases; nucleotides not matched to a gene: 8. Germline loops: CDR1 WSHSY, CDR2 SAAADI. The CDR3 has 13 residues.

At least ten counts were recorded for this clonotype. The rearrangement uses TRBV11-2 and TRBJ1-2; D unresolved. The CDR3 is 14 residues long. V was shortened by 0 bases and J by 3 bases, with 8 bases between the two germline ends. The germline CDR1 and CDR2 sequences are SGHAT and FQNNGV. CDR3 sequence (DNA): TGTGCCAGCAGCTTAGATAGTCGGGACTATGGCTACACCTTC. It encodes CASSLDSRDYGYTF.

This clonotype appeared a few times. At one end, the junction sequence differs from germline, possibly due to a read error. This chain connects TRBV30 to TRBJ2-3; 7 bases align to TRBD2. The CDR3 contains 14 residues. Germline V gene data show CDR1 as GTSNPN and CDR2 as SVGIG (reference sequence). CDR3 residues: CAWSGLAGSLRHHF. The DNA for the CDR3 is TGTGCCTGGAGTGGGTTAGCGGGTTCCCTGAGGCACCATTTT. Full variable domain (missing parts from reference TRBV30 and TRBJ2-3): SQTIHQWPATLVQPVGSPLSLECTVEGTSNPNLYWYRQAAGRGLQLLFYSVGIGQISSEVPQNLSASRPQDRQFILSSKKLLLSDSGFYLCAWSGLAGSLRHHFGPGTRLTVL.

This clonotype was observed many times. This chain links TRBV5-1 with TRBJ2-3; D not certain. V lost 3 bases and J lost 0, with 5 bases in between. Germline-derived CDR1 and CDR2 are SGHRS and YFSETQ. This CDR3 has 13 amino acids. The CDR3 loop is CASSSDSTDTQYF. CDR3 sequence (DNA): TGCGCCAGCAGCTCGGACAGCACAGATACGCAGTATTTT.

The count of this clonotype is one. A much larger clone lies a single base off, so this may be a read error. V usage is TRBV11-2 and J usage is TRBJ2-1, with 9 bases lining up with TRBD2. This CDR3 region has 15 residues. The germline V gene has CDR1 SGHAT and CDR2 FQNNGV. This chain's CDR3 is CASNRGLASNNKQFF. CDR3 nucleotide sequence: TGTGCCAGCAACCGCGGACTAGCGAGCAACAATAAGCAGTTCTTC.

This clonotype occurred many times. J is TRBJ1-5 and V is TRBV27; D remains unclear. Germline CDR1 MNHEY, CDR2 SMNVEV (reference sequence). This CDR3 region has 14 residues. The V gene lost 6 bases and the J gene lost 4 bases, with 13 bases spanning the gap. The CDR3 DNA reads as TGTGCCAGCAGAGACGGGAGCGCAAATCAGCCCCAGCATTTT. Residues: CASRDGSANQPQHF.

This clonotype has at least ten counts. J is TRBJ2-7 and V is TRBV3-1; the D gene is possibly TRBD2 (5 bases). V was trimmed by 4 bases and J by 4 bases, leaving 17 bases between them. The CDR3 covers 15 residues. Germline-derived CDR1 and CDR2 are LGHDT and YNNKEL (reference sequence). CDR3: CASSPSSGSGYEQYF. Here the CDR3 DNA reads TGTGCCAGCAGCCCCTCGTCGGGGAGCGGTTACGAGCAGTACTTC.

The table lists this clonotype with many counts. The chain is built from TRBV12-3 or TRBV12-4 and TRBJ1-2; no reliable D call. There are 14 residues in the CDR3. Trimming pared 6 bases from V and 7 bases from J, leaving 18 bases between. Here the CDR3 DNA reads TGTGCCAGCAGCAATCCCCCCGGTGCCTCTGGCTACACCTTC. Amino acids: CASSNPPGASGYTF.

This clonotype was seen repeatedly, ten times or more. The chain carries TRBV2 and TRBJ1-5; no definite D call. Per the germline V gene, CDR1 is SNHLY and CDR2 is FYNNEI. V was clipped by 6 bases and J by 0 bases, with 9 bases between them. This CDR3 contains 14 residues. The CDR3 spells CASSQTASNQPQHF. The DNA of the CDR3 is TGTGCCAGCAGCCAGACGGCTAGCAATCAGCCCCAGCATTTT.

The chain has TRBV7-2 and TRBJ1-1; no firm D call. Trimming stripped 1 base from V and 5 bases from J, with 8 bases between. Germline loops: CDR1 SGHTA, CDR2 FQGNSA. This CDR3 contains 13 residues. The CDR3 spells CASSLVLGTEAFF. The CDR3 nucleotides read TGTGCCAGCAGCTTAGTCTTGGGAACTGAAGCTTTCTTT.

The chain uses TRBV3-1 and TRBJ2-1; D call uncertain. In germline, CDR1 is LGHDT, CDR2 YNNKEL (reference sequence). V lost 5 bases and J 8 bases, leaving 10 bases between the germline ends. The CDR3 loop spans 12 amino acids. The CDR3 is CASSKLGDEQFF. In DNA, the CDR3 is TGTGCCAGCAGCAAACTGGGCGATGAGCAGTTCTTC.

The chain recombines TRBV5-5 with TRBJ1-4; no clear D gene. The germline gives CDR1 SGHKS, CDR2 YYEKEE (reference sequence). The CDR3 is 14 amino acids. Trimming removed 3 bases at V and 2 bases at J, with 8 bases between. The CDR3 DNA is TGTGCCAGCAGCTCTCAGGCTACTAATGAAAAACTGTTTTTT. This gives the protein CASSSQATNEKLFF.

This clonotype has a count of ten or more. This sequence joins TRBV20-1 and TRBJ2-5, with D perhaps TRBD1 (6 bases). The CDR3 is 15 amino acids. V dropped 3 bases and J dropped 3 bases, with 17 bases sitting between them. Germline assignment: CDR1 DFQATT and CDR2 SNEGSKA (reference sequence). In DNA, the CDR3 is TGCAGTGCTAGCCGGGGTGGGGGCTCCAAAGAGACCCAGTACTTC. Translating gives CSASRGGGSKETQYF.

This clonotype was observed many times. This chain uses TRBV7-9 with TRBJ2-5, with 13 bases identical to TRBD2. The CDR3 contains 18 residues. The germline V gene has CDR1 SEHNR and CDR2 FQNEAQ (reference sequence). The ends lost 3 bases at V and 3 bases at J; junction bases unmatched: 10. DNA for the CDR3: TGTGCCAGCAGCTTCCAAACCAGACTAGCGGGAGGCAAAGAGACCCAGTACTTC. As protein: CASSFQTRLAGGKETQYF.

This clonotype was counted at least ten times. The chain is built from TRBV10-2 and TRBJ1-1, with D possibly being TRBD1 (5 bases). Trimming removed 4 bases at V and 4 bases at J, with 10 bases between. The CDR3 runs to 13 residues. Germline lookup yields CDR1 WSHSY and CDR2 SAAADI. This CDR3 reads CASSGRVGTEAFF. Written as DNA, the CDR3 is TGCGCCAGCAGTGGCAGGGTGGGCACTGAAGCTTTCTTT.

Only a few counts were recorded for this clonotype. The chain recombines TRBV5-1 with TRBJ2-4, with D possibly matching TRBD2 (5 bases). The V end lost 1 base, the J end lost 6 bases, and 14 bases lay between the germline ends. The CDR3 length is 15 residues. Germline CDR1 reads SGHRS; CDR2 reads YFSETQ. The chain's CDR3 is CASSLWAGSGNIQYF. The CDR3 DNA follows: TGCGCCAGCAGCTTGTGGGCGGGTTCGGGAAACATTCAGTACTTC.

This clonotype was seen repeatedly, ten times or more. This chain joins TRBV5-1 and TRBJ2-1; maybe TRBD2 (6 bases). Germline V CDR1 and CDR2: SGHRS, YFSETQ. There are 16 residues in the CDR3. Trimming took 0 bases from V and 7 from J, leaving 17 bases between them. The CDR3 sequence: CASSLAGLPPGNEQFF. CDR3 DNA: TGCGCCAGCAGCTTGGCTGGACTACCCCCAGGAAATGAGCAGTTCTTC.

This clonotype was seen ten or more times. The chain is built from TRBV6-1 and TRBJ1-2; D is perhaps TRBD1 (5 bases). Germline values: CDR1 MNHNS, CDR2 SASEGT. CDR3 size: 16 residues. V lost 0 bases and J 4 bases, leaving 15 bases between the germline ends. CDR3: CASSEARRGWGYGYTF. The DNA for the CDR3 is TGTGCCAGCAGTGAAGCGCGGAGGGGCTGGGGCTATGGCTACACCTTC.

The chain is built from TRBV20-1 and TRBJ2-1; 12 bases line up with TRBD2. The J call may be wrong; the DNA end is better matched by TRBJ2-7. Looked up from germline, CDR1 is DFQATT and CDR2 is SNEGSKA (reference sequence). The CDR3 is 15 residues long. This CDR3 is CSARGLAGGSNEQYF. As DNA, the CDR3 is TGCAGTGCTAGGGGGCTAGCGGGGGGGTCGAATGAGCAGTACTTC.

The V call is TRBV18, the J call TRBJ2-6; D may be TRBD1 (7 bases). Trimming pared 6 bases from V and 2 bases from J, leaving 23 bases between. The germline CDR1 and CDR2 sequences are KGHSH and LQKENI. This CDR3 has 19 residues. CDR3 nucleotides: TGTGCCAGCTCGAAGCACGGGGGACAGCTTTCGGCTGGGGCCAACGTCCTGACTTTC. This sequence encodes CASSKHGGQLSAGANVLTF.

This clonotype appeared many times. The chain employs TRBV5-1 and TRBJ2-3; no firm D call. This CDR3 contains 13 residues. V lost 2 bases and J 2 bases, leaving 6 bases between the germline ends. CDR1 is SGHRS and CDR2 is YFSETQ in the germline V gene. As DNA, the CDR3 is TGCGCCAGCAGCTTTCTGCACACAGATACGCAGTATTTT. Residues: CASSFLHTDTQYF. The full variable domain, with the rest looked up from reference TRBV5-1 and TRBJ2-3, is KAGVTQTPRYLIKTRGQQVTLSCSPISGHRSVSWYQQTPGQGLQFLFEYFSETQRNKGNFPGRFSGRQFSNSRSEMNVSTLELGDSALYLCASSFLHTDTQYFGPGTRLTVL.

This clonotype was picked up many times. The chain couples TRBV7-9 to TRBJ1-1; D is unclear. From germline, CDR1 is SEHNR and CDR2 FQNEAQ (reference sequence). The V end was cut by 7 bases, the J end by 5 bases, with 17 bases between. The CDR3 is 14 residues long. In DNA, the CDR3 is TGTGCCAGCATCCCGGACGGCTTAGAGACTGAAGCTTTCTTT. It is translated as CASIPDGLETEAFF.

This chain uses TRBV20-1 with TRBJ2-2; the match to TRBD2 covers 11 bases. The germline V gene has CDR1 DFQATT and CDR2 SNEGSKA (reference sequence). This CDR3 contains 15 residues. With 2 bases clipped from V and 1 base from J, the junction kept 0 bases outside the gene matches. The CDR3 DNA reads TGCAGTGCTAGACTAGCGGGAGGGAACACCGGGGAGCTGTTTTTT. This encodes CSARLAGGNTGELFF.

Comment on this clonotype: The junction departs from germline at one end; a sequencing error may be responsible. The chain joins TRBV6-1 to TRBJ1-1; 10 nucleotides agree with TRBD1. The CDR3 spans 17 residues. Germline loops: CDR1 MNHNS, CDR2 SASEGT. The CDR3 nucleotides read TGTGCCAGCACCAGAGTTGACAGGGGGCGGGGGAACTCTGAAGCTTTCTTT. The encoded protein is CASTRVDRGRGNSEAFF.

The chain has TRBV28 and TRBJ2-7; D perhaps matches TRBD1 (5 bases). This CDR3 has 13 residues. From germline, CDR1 is MDHEN and CDR2 SYDVKM. Trimming took off 8 bases at V and 2 bases at J, with 13 bases between the two ends. CDR3 nucleotides: TGTGCCAGCGGACACGATAGAGCCTACGAGCAGTACTTC. Amino acids: CASGHDRAYEQYF.